In its sample, the clone carrying this T cell receptor (beta chain) was seen a few times. This record comes from a study of CD8+ T cells in alopecia areata. Once RNA had been extracted, it was reverse transcribed into cDNA to act as the sequencing template. Generated by immunoSEQ multiplex PCR, the TCRdb table keeps only in-frame clones and is missing some. The sample lists about 200,000 clones; about three fifths were seen once. The treatment: oral pan-JAK inhibitor, 5-10 mg twice daily. Alopecia areata patients provided lesional scalp punch biopsies and peripheral blood. J was trimmed by 2 bases and V by 4 bases; bases with no gene match: 6. Germline-derived CDR1 and CDR2 are SNHLY and FYNNEI. There are 15 residues in the CDR3.

V and J are TRBV2 and TRBJ1-1; 8 nucleotides match TRBD1. This material consisted of CD4+ T cells sorted from blood, taken between weeks 49 and 50, from a patient treated with tofacitinib. This TCR was sampled from a human donor with alopecia areata. CDR3 region: CASSGPGQENTEAFF. CDR3 sequence (DNA): TGTGCCAGCAGTGGCCCGGGACAGGAAAACACTGAAGCTTTCTTT.